Described below is a single T cell receptor beta chain sequence and its context. The antigen remains undetermined. These data come from a study of cytomegalovirus exposure and HLA in healthy donors. Germline-derived CDR1 and CDR2 are MDHEN and SYDVKM. With 7 bases removed from V and 7 bases from J, the gap between germline ends came to 21 bases. This CDR3 contains 15 residues. Sequenced by immunoSEQ multiplex PCR; TCRdb stores in-frame clones only, minus some. The sample records about 280,000 clones, around 87% being singletons. General study results and limits: Specificity of a few CMV-associated chains for CMV antigens was verified in vitro.

The V gene is TRBV28, the J gene TRBJ2-3; tentative D call: TRBD2 (6 bases). The sample comprised PBMCs. The TCR sequence derives from a woman aged 18-29 years in good health and CMV-seronegative. The CDR3 sequence is CASTNTGLGVHTQYF. In nucleotides, the CDR3 is TGTGCCAGCACCAATACGGGACTCGGGGTGCATACGCAGTATTTT. The full variable domain, with the rest looked up from reference TRBV28 and TRBJ2-3, is DVKVTQSSRYLVKRTGEKVFLECVQDMDHENMFWYRQDPGLGLRLIYFSYDVKMKEKGDIPEGYSVSREKKERFSLILESASTNQTSMYLCASTNTGLGVHTQYFGPGTRLTVL.